Each of the 23 T cell receptor beta chains below was sequenced from the same sample in a study of T cell responses to AZD1222 COVID-19 vaccine. The table came from immunoSEQ multiplex PCR; TCRdb's copy has only in-frame clones and leaves some out. The sample yields some 71,000 clones, 84% seen once. The sequenced sample was peripheral blood, obtained on day 0 of AZD1222 vaccination. These receptors were collected from an adult in good health.

Relative to its sample, this clone is medium-sized. The rearrangement links TRBV6-2 or TRBV6-3 to TRBJ1-2; D is ambiguous. CDR1 MNHEY and CDR2 SVGEGT come from the germline V gene. V was pared by 6 bases and J by 2 bases, with 10 bases between. The CDR3 sequence is 13 residues long. The CDR3 DNA reads TGTGCCAGCAGCTCAACGGACAACTATGGCTACACCTTC. Amino acids: CASSSTDNYGYTF.

This clone was detected a few times. The genes are TRBV7-3 and TRBJ1-6; D is undetermined. V was cut by 6 bases and J by 6 bases, with 12 bases left in between. CDR1 is SGHTA, CDR2 FQGTGA, per germline. CDR3 size: 14 residues. The CDR3 loop is CASRSAGSNSPLHF. The CDR3 coding sequence is TGTGCCAGCAGGTCCGCGGGGTCTAATTCACCCCTCCACTTT.

The chain couples TRBV18 to TRBJ1-2; 8 positions match TRBD1. The J segment lost 8 bases and the V segment lost 3 bases, leaving 14 bases of the junction unmatched. The CDR3 is 16 residues long. Germline V gene sequence: CDR1 KGHSH, CDR2 LQKENI. The CDR3 DNA follows: TGTGCCAGCTCACCCGAGGGACAGGTGGCTTTCGGCGGCTACACCTTC. Translation gives CASSPEGQVAFGGYTF.

The chain combines TRBV5-1 with TRBJ1-4; 7 bases align to TRBD1. J lost 5 bases, V lost 4 bases, and 5 bases had no gene match. Per germline, CDR1 SGHRS and CDR2 YFSETQ. The CDR3 contains 14 residues. The CDR3 spells CASSLGTVNEKLFF. The CDR3 coding sequence is TGCGCCAGCAGCCTGGGGACAGTGAATGAAAAACTGTTTTTT.

The gene calls are TRBV4-1 and TRBJ2-7; D gene unclear. Germline CDR1 MGHRA, CDR2 YSYEKL. Trimming removed 0 bases at V and 3 bases at J, with 9 bases between. The CDR3 runs to 14 residues. The CDR3, as DNA: TGCGCCAGCAGCCAAGAATTGTTAAGCTACGAGCAGTACTTC. Encoded protein: CASSQELLSYEQYF.

The chain couples TRBV4-3 to TRBJ1-4, with D possibly being TRBD1 (5 bases). The length of the CDR3 is 16 residues. CDR1 and CDR2 (germline): LGHNA, YSLEER. Trimming removed 1 base at V and 3 bases at J, with 12 bases between. For the CDR3, the DNA is TGCGCCAGCAGCCAAGGGACCCCGGGGGCTAATGAAAAACTGTTTTTT. Residues: CASSQGTPGANEKLFF.

The chain is built from TRBV6-5 and TRBJ2-1; D is possibly TRBD2 (5 bases). The CDR3 is 15 amino acids. V was pared by 4 bases and J by 1 base, with 11 bases between. Germline-derived CDR1 and CDR2 are MNHEY and SVGAGI. As DNA, the CDR3 is TGTGCCAGCAGTTCTGCGGGCCGTTCCTACAATGAGCAGTTCTTC. Translated, it gives CASSSAGRSYNEQFF.

The chain couples TRBV5-6 to TRBJ1-2, with 7 positions matching TRBD1. V shed 0 bases and J 4 bases; nucleotides not matched to a gene: 6. The CDR3 has 15 residues. Germline loops: CDR1 SGHDT, CDR2 YYEEEE. The CDR3 nucleotides are TGTGCCAGCAGCTTGGCCCGGGACAGACCCTATGGCTACACCTTC. Translating gives CASSLARDRPYGYTF. Full variable domain (remainder filled in from reference TRBV5-6 and TRBJ1-2): DAGVTQSPTHLIKTRGQQVTLRCSPKSGHDTVSWYQQALGQGPQFIFQYYEEEERQRGNFPDRFSGHQFPNYSSELNVNALLLGDSALYLCASSLARDRPYGYTFGSGTRLTVV.

The chain employs TRBV5-1 and TRBJ1-6; 9 bases line up with TRBD1. Germline V gene lookup returns CDR1 SGHRS and CDR2 YFSETQ. After removal of 4 bases from V and 10 bases from J, the junction contained 9 bases not matched to a gene. The CDR3 totals 15 residues. The CDR3 nucleotides read TGCGCCAGCAGCGGGACCGGGACAGGGAACTCACCCCTCCACTTT. It encodes CASSGTGTGNSPLHF.

The V and J genes are TRBV30 and TRBJ2-6; D gene unclear. Germline V CDR1 and CDR2: GTSNPN, SVGIG (reference sequence). With 0 bases removed from V and 1 base from J, the gap between germline ends came to 10 bases. The CDR3 runs to 16 residues. CDR3 nucleotide sequence: TGTGCCTGGAGTGTATTCCGTGGGTCTGGGGCCAACGTCCTGACTTTC. This gives the protein CAWSVFRGSGANVLTF.

The chain combines TRBV7-9 with TRBJ1-1, with unresolved D. The germline CDR1 and CDR2 sequences are SEHNR and FQNEAQ (reference sequence). The CDR3 is 14 amino acids. Trimming stripped 2 bases from V and 4 bases from J, with 11 bases between. The CDR3 DNA is TGTGCCAGCAGCTTATCAGAACGGGGCACTGAAGCTTTCTTT. This codes for CASSLSERGTEAFF.

Here the CDR3 DNA reads TGTGCCAGCTCACCGAACAGGGAGAACACTGAAGCTTTCTTT. It translates to CASSPNRENTEAFF. The chain is built from TRBV18 and TRBJ1-1; D perhaps matches TRBD1 (6 bases). Trimming left V 3 bases short and J 1 base short, with 9 bases between. This CDR3 is built from 14 residues. Germline-derived CDR1 and CDR2 are KGHSH and LQKENI.

The chain joins TRBV5-1 to TRBJ2-1; TRBD1 aligns across 8 bases. With 4 bases clipped from V and 4 bases from J, the junction kept 10 bases outside the gene matches. This CDR3 is 16 amino acids long. Germline CDR1 reads SGHRS; CDR2 reads YFSETQ. In DNA form, the CDR3 reads TGCGCCAGCAGCACAGAAACCGGGACAGGTTACAATGAGCAGTTCTTC. Amino acid sequence: CASSTETGTGYNEQFF.

The chain couples TRBV5-1 to TRBJ1-2; D possibly corresponds to TRBD1 (5 bases). V was pared by 0 bases and J by 7 bases, with 13 bases between. This CDR3 is built from 14 residues. Germline lookup yields CDR1 SGHRS and CDR2 YFSETQ. CDR3 residues: CASSLEAGFSGYTF. The CDR3 DNA reads as TGCGCCAGCAGCTTGGAGGCAGGGTTCTCTGGCTACACCTTC.

In this sample, this clone turned up once. The V gene is TRBV19, the J gene TRBJ1-5, with 7 nucleotides matching TRBD1. This CDR3 spans 19 amino acids. Germline CDR1 is LNHDA and CDR2 is SQIVND (reference sequence). Trimming cost V 7 bases and J 1 base; bases outside gene matches: 19. The CDR3 spells CASNGGRRTGQGSNQPQHF. The CDR3 coding sequence is TGTGCCAGTAATGGGGGGAGGAGGACAGGCCAGGGGAGCAATCAGCCCCAGCATTTT.

The chain couples TRBV7-9 to TRBJ2-1; D assignment may be TRBD1 or TRBD2 (5 bases each). The germline V and J ends were trimmed by 5 bases and 8 bases, with 16 bases remaining between them. Per germline, CDR1 SEHNR and CDR2 FQNEAQ (reference sequence). The CDR3 is 14 residues long. CDR3 DNA: TGTGCCAGCAGCACCGGGACCGGAGCCGATGAGCAGTTCTTC. This codes for CASSTGTGADEQFF.

This clone was seen more than once but under ten times. The CDR3 here is CASSEWGSNQPQHF. CDR3 in DNA: TGTGCCAGCAGCGAATGGGGTAGCAATCAGCCCCAGCATTTT. This chain uses TRBV7-8 with TRBJ1-5; D unclear. The CDR3 is made up of 14 amino acids. V was shortened by 5 bases and J by 0 bases, with 8 bases between the two germline ends. The germline V gene has CDR1 SGHVS and CDR2 FQNEAQ.

This clone appeared a single time. V gene TRBV7-3 combines with J gene TRBJ2-3; 8 positions match TRBD2. The CDR3 runs to 14 residues. The V and J ends lost 1 base and 4 bases, in that order; junction bases with no gene match: 1. The germline V gene has CDR1 SGHTA and CDR2 FQGTGA. CDR3 loop: CASSLSGGPDTQYF. CDR3 sequence (DNA): TGTGCCAGCAGCTTAAGCGGGGGGCCAGATACGCAGTATTTT.

CDR3 nucleotides: TGTGCCAGCAGCCACAGACTAGCGGGGGGCGGTAGCACAGATACGCAGTATTTT. This codes for CASSHRLAGGGSTDTQYF. The chain recombines TRBV7-9 with TRBJ2-3, with 13 nucleotides matching TRBD2. The V gene's germline CDR1 is SEHNR and CDR2 FQNEAQ (reference sequence). CDR3 length: 18 amino acids. The J segment lost 0 bases and the V segment lost 5 bases, leaving 8 bases of the junction unmatched. Drawing the rest from reference TRBV7-9 and TRBJ2-3, the complete variable domain is DTGVSQNPRHKITKRGQNVTFRCDPISEHNRLYWYRQTLGQGPEFLTYFQNEAQLEKSRLLSDRFSAERPKGSFSTLEIQRTEQGDSAMYLCASSHRLAGGGSTDTQYFGPGTRLTVL.

The rearrangement links TRBV7-9 to TRBJ1-4; D unresolved. The germline gives CDR1 SEHNR, CDR2 FQNEAQ (reference sequence). V was cut by 4 bases and J by 8 bases, with 11 bases left in between. The CDR3 has 13 residues. The CDR3 reads CASSSGSGEKLFF. CDR3 sequence (DNA): TGTGCCAGCAGCTCGGGGAGTGGAGAAAAACTGTTTTTT.

The chain has TRBV6-6 and TRBJ1-1; a weak D match, TRBD1 (6 bases). V dropped 7 bases and J dropped 5 bases, with 14 bases sitting between them. CDR3 length: 13 amino acids. The germline CDR1 and CDR2 sequences are MNHNY and SVGAGI (reference sequence). The CDR3 region is CASNLQGLTEAFF. CDR3 in DNA: TGTGCCAGCAACTTACAGGGCTTGACTGAAGCTTTCTTT.

A remark on this clone: Other DNA sequences within the sample encode an identical CDR3. The CDR3, as DNA: TGTGCCAGCAGTTTATTGGGTGGGAACACTGAAGCTTTCTTT. Translation gives CASSLLGGNTEAFF. This rearrangement joins TRBV28 to TRBJ1-1; D unclear. Germline values: CDR1 MDHEN, CDR2 SYDVKM. The CDR3 is 14 amino acids. V was clipped by 1 base and J by 1 base, with 7 bases between them.

The chain carries TRBV19 and TRBJ1-5, with D hard to call. V lost 7 bases and J 0 bases, leaving 13 bases between the germline ends. Germline-derived CDR1 and CDR2 are LNHDA and SQIVND (reference sequence). The CDR3 sequence is 15 residues long. The CDR3 nucleotides read TGTGCCAGTATGACGTATCCTTATAGCAATCAGCCCCAGCATTTT. Its translation is CASMTYPYSNQPQHF.